A selection of T cell receptor beta chains follows, all from one sample in a study of T cells in Graves' hyperthyroidism and ophthalmopathy. In TCRdb, the multiplex PCR reads were re-called with MiXCR into one record per CDR3 protein. The table records 300,000 to 350,000 distinct CDR3 sequences, about 20% of them present only once. The sequencing input was blood. Every receptor here comes from a woman in her fifties or sixties with Graves' hyperthyroidism. The CDR3 runs from the conserved cysteine through the conserved F or W. A D gene is named only where the DNA matches it firmly. A row's size may be missing; if present it is once, few, many or a size class.

TRBJ1-1	TRBV27	few	-	CASSWGPYTEAFF	TGTGCCAGCAGTTGGGGGCCTTACACTGAAGCTTTCTTT
TRBJ2-1	TRBV19	-	TRBD2	CASSLAGIQGNEQFF	TGTGCCAGTAGTCTAGCGGGGATTCAAGGCAATGAGCAGTTCTTC
TRBJ1-1	TRBV20-1	few	TRBD1	CSARKTGVRMNTEAFF	TGCAGTGCTAGGAAGACAGGGGTCAGGATGAACACTGAAGCTTTCTTT
TRBJ2-7	TRBV6-5	many	-	CASSYGAYPYEQYF	TGTGCCAGCAGTTACGGGGCGTATCCCTACGAGCAGTACTTC
TRBJ2-7	TRBV6-1	few	TRBD2	CASSEALGRENGYEQYF	TGTGCCAGCAGTGAAGCGCTTGGGCGGGAGAATGGGTACGAGCAGTACTTC
TRBJ1-2	TRBV29-1	few	-	CSVESRRELYGYTF	TGCAGCGTCGAGAGTCGGCGAGAGCTCTATGGCTACACCTTC
TRBJ2-3	TRBV3-1	many	-	CASSQEPGHLTDTQYF	TGTGCCAGCAGCCAAGAACCGGGACACCTCACAGATACGCAGTATTTT
TRBJ2-3	TRBV7-9	many	-	CASSLGPGELNTQYF	TGTGCCAGCAGCTTAGGGCCAGGGGAGTTAAATACGCAGTATTTT
TRBJ2-1	TRBV11-2	many	-	CASSLGYNEQFF	TGTGCCAGCAGCTTGGGTTACAATGAGCAGTTCTTC
TRBJ1-4	TRBV4-1	-	TRBD1	CASSPRLGQVIGLIEKLFF	TGCGCCAGCAGCCCCCGCCTGGGACAGGTGATAGGGCTAATCGAAAAACTGTTTTTT